Given below is one T cell receptor beta chain in context. Its antigen is not yet known. It has no much larger one-base neighbor in the sample; base qualities were not kept. The entry originates in a study of vaccination and CD4 T cells after COVID-19 (dated by TCRdb to between 2020 and 2023). Describing the broader study: Convalescent patients had a positive SARS-CoV-2 result on nasal swab PCR, and of these patients, some ten had mild disease and one had severe disease. For stimulating the cultures, overlapping spike peptide pools were used, derived from SARS-CoV-2 as well as from the common cold coronaviruses HCoV-NL63, HCoV-OC43 and HCoV-229E. Participants received two doses of either the Pfizer-BioNTech BNT162b2 vaccine (n=8) or the Moderna mRNA-1273 vaccine (n=2). Control cultures used a CEFX viral epitope pool as positive control, an HIV-1 Nef peptide pool as negative control, or no peptide. Post-vaccine blood samples were taken a median of roughly 75 days after the second vaccine dose, with a range of about 13 to 241 days. The spike-specific CD4+ TCR repertoire was compared before and after mRNA vaccination in over 9 COVID-19 convalescent patients and several infection-naive healthy vaccine recipients. The convalescent cohort included six males and four females, with two Hispanic individuals, seven Caucasians, two Asians and one multiracial person. A few convalescent patients were sampled both early after vaccination (day 14) and late after vaccination (days 161 to 241). Post-COVID blood samples were collected from convalescent patients a median of roughly 100 days after diagnosis, with a range of roughly 35 to 161 days.

Broad study findings and their caveats: In convalescent patients, a median roughly 85% of post-vaccine SARS-CoV-2-reactive clones were detected only after vaccination, and vaccine-specific priming was suggested by this finding. Nearly all vaccine-specific clones in convalescent patients (304 of 307) were mono-reactive for SARS-CoV-2 spike rather than cross-reactive with common cold coronaviruses. The study included relatively few convalescent patients and did not analyze early timepoints after natural infection. An increase in the median number of SARS-CoV-2-reactive clonotypes from 20 to 25 after infection to roughly 38 after vaccination was observed, but the change was not found to be significant.

The time point label of this sample denotes: late sampling 161 to 241 days after vaccination in a few convalescent patients. Per the publication, the treatment or condition label means: approximately nine-day PBMC culture with coronavirus spike peptide pools or control peptides (ViraFEST assay). To expand antigen-specific T cells with peptide pools and then pick out the expanded clonotypes through TCR sequencing, the study relied on the ViraFEST assay. The convalescent patients' positive SARS-CoV-2 PCR tests fell between March and December 2020, which was before the Alpha, Beta and Delta variants emerged in the United States. Roughly 2.1 million PBMCs per well were cultured in IMDM with approximately 4.9% human AB serum and 8 to 10 IU/ml IL-2, plus 10 ug/ml peptide pools. Half of the culture medium was replaced with fresh IL-2-containing medium on days 3 and 7. After roughly 9 days of culture, CD4+ T cells were isolated by negative selection with the EasySep CD4+ T cell isolation kit. PBMCs were separated from whole blood using Ficoll-Paque Plus gradient centrifugation and then either used fresh or cryopreserved at -140C. In general, triplicate wells were set up for every culture condition.

CDR1 MNHEY and CDR2 SVGAGI were looked up in the germline V gene. The cysteine opens and the phenylalanine closes a CDR3 of 15 amino acids. Just CDR3 DNA is preserved here, 45 bases in frame from base 1. After removal of 0 bases from V and 3 bases from J, the junction retains 1 base not matched to a gene. Library creation used PCR. DNA from cultured CD4+ T cells was subjected to TCR sequencing with the Oncomine TCR Beta short-read assay at the Johns Hopkins FTIC core. Genomic DNA was extracted from the cultured CD4+ T cells with the QIAamp micro DNA kit. Oncomine TCR Beta libraries from cultured CD4+ T cells were pooled with unique dual indexes and sequenced on an Illumina iSeq 100. The study's own analysis went as follows. Non-productive sequences were removed, and CDR3s that did not start with C, did not end with F or W, or were shorter than 7 amino acids were discarded. Antigen-specific clonotypes were identified with the MANAFEST web application by comparing peptide-stimulated wells with reference and other culture wells. To be called positive, a clone needed an FDR below 0.05, an odds ratio above 5, and a productive frequency above 0.1% in at least two of three replicate wells. Cross-reactive clonotypes were defined as significantly expanded in both SARS-CoV-2 spike wells and at least one common cold coronavirus spike condition. CDR3 homology was assessed with Levenshtein distances (stringdist) and unrooted phylogenetic trees (ape) in R version 3.6.1. Using fastp trimming at Q25 and MiXCR clonotype assembly, TCRdb reanalyzed the public sequencing data and kept in-frame beta chains. Identical CDR3 proteins give one entry, which carries the most common genes and DNA. TCRdb's processing, not the authors', yielded these V and J calls. In this sample the table shows roughly 20,000 distinct CDR3 sequences, approximately 42% of which occur a single time. Roughly a tenth of the sample comes from the top ten.

The input for sequencing was CD4+ T cells from blood, cultured in vitro, taken about 7 months after SARS-CoV-2 vaccination. The chain is made from TRBV6-5 and TRBJ2-7, with 11 junctional bases fitting TRBD2. The receptor comes from a human donor who had recovered from COVID-19. In nucleotide form, the sequence is TGTGCCAGCAGTTACTCTCTAGCGGGAGGCTACGAGCAGTACTTC. Its protein is CASSYSLAGGYEQYF.